The 29 T cell receptor beta chains given below trace back to one sample, sequenced in a study of cytomegalovirus exposure and HLA in healthy donors. Primers for the PCR totalled 60 Vbeta and 13 Jbeta. Libraries were prepared by immunoSEQ multiplex PCR; TCRdb keeps only in-frame clonotypes and omits some of them. In the table there are about 110,000 clones, roughly 73% of which are singletons. The specimen was PBMCs. The source of these receptors is a woman aged 25 to 39 in good health and CMV-seronegative.

This clone was counted a few times. The genes are TRBV5-1 and TRBJ2-6, with TRBD2 as a possible D gene (5 bases). CDR1 SGHRS and CDR2 YFSETQ come from the germline V gene. Trimming took off 0 bases at V and 3 bases at J, with 7 bases between the two ends. This CDR3 is 15 amino acids long. CDR3 in amino acids: CASSLAGNGANVLTF. The CDR3 DNA reads as TGCGCCAGCAGCTTGGCGGGAAATGGGGCCAACGTCCTGACTTTC. The full variable domain, rest sourced from reference TRBV5-1 and TRBJ2-6, is KAGVTQTPRYLIKTRGQQVTLSCSPISGHRSVSWYQQTPGQGLQFLFEYFSETQRNKGNFPGRFSGRQFSNSRSEMNVSTLELGDSALYLCASSLAGNGANVLTFGAGSRLTVL.

V is TRBV6-1 and J is TRBJ1-1, with 8 bases fitting TRBD1. The CDR3 consists of 15 residues. J gave up 2 bases and V 7 bases, and 9 bases lay outside the gene matches. Germline lookup yields CDR1 MNHNS and CDR2 SASEGT. In DNA form, the CDR3 reads TGTGCCAGCAAGACAGGGGTTTTATTAAACACTGAAGCTTTCTTT. Protein product: CASKTGVLLNTEAFF.

This clone was picked up one time. The chain joins TRBV30 to TRBJ2-7; 8 nucleotides align to TRBD2. Germline CDR1 is GTSNPN and CDR2 is SVGIG (reference sequence). The CDR3 totals 13 residues. Unmatched junction bases numbered 6, after V lost 3 bases and J lost 5 bases. The CDR3 DNA reads TGTGCCTGGAGGGGACTAGTTAGACACGAGCAGTACTTC. This codes for CAWRGLVRHEQYF.

In regard to this clone: The same CDR3 is also encoded by other DNA sequences in this sample. The chain employs TRBV29-1 and TRBJ2-5; D perhaps matches TRBD2 (5 bases). Trimming stripped 3 bases from V and 5 bases from J, with 16 bases between. The CDR3 has 14 amino acids. Looked up from germline, CDR1 is SQVTM and CDR2 is ANQGSEA. This CDR3 reads CSVEERDPHETQYF. DNA of the CDR3: TGCAGCGTTGAGGAACGGGATCCCCATGAGACCCAGTACTTC.

This clone has a handful of counts. V is TRBV7-9 and J is TRBJ2-1, with 8 positions matching TRBD2. Trimming at V came to 3 bases and at J to 7 bases, leaving 14 bases not matched to a gene. The CDR3 is made up of 17 amino acids. In germline, CDR1 is SEHNR, CDR2 FQNEAQ (reference sequence). The chain's CDR3 is CASSFRAGAIGRNEQFF. CDR3 coding DNA: TGTGCCAGCAGCTTCCGAGCGGGAGCTATTGGTAGGAATGAGCAGTTCTTC.

This chain uses TRBV19 with TRBJ1-2; D call uncertain. V lost 8 bases to trimming and J lost 8 bases, with 21 bases between them. CDR3 size: 14 residues. Germline CDR1 and CDR2: LNHDA and SQIVND (reference sequence). CDR3 sequence: CASRPMAELLGYTF. The CDR3 DNA sequence: TGTGCCAGTCGACCTATGGCGGAATTGCTCGGCTACACCTTC.

The chain uses TRBV9 and TRBJ1-3, with TRBD1 matching 7 bases. The CDR3 has 16 residues. Germline V gene lookup returns CDR1 SGDLS and CDR2 YYNGEE. V lost 2 bases to trimming and J lost 2 bases; unmatched junction nucleotides: 7. CDR3 sequence reads: CASSVSGQLTGNTIYF. CDR3 nucleotides: TGTGCCAGCAGCGTGTCGGGACAGTTAACTGGAAACACCATATATTTT.

The chain recombines TRBV9 with TRBJ1-1; D unclear. The V end lost 4 bases, the J end lost 0 bases, and 10 bases lay between the germline ends. This CDR3 is built from 14 residues. Looked up from germline, CDR1 is SGDLS and CDR2 is YYNGEE. The CDR3 region is CASSLRALNTEAFF. In nucleotides, the CDR3 is TGTGCCAGCAGCCTCCGAGCCCTGAACACTGAAGCTTTCTTT.

The chain combines TRBV6-5 with TRBJ2-7, with TRBD1 identical over 12 bases. The CDR3 has 14 amino acids. Unmatched junction bases numbered 5, after V lost 6 bases and J lost 5 bases. Germline assignment: CDR1 MNHEY and CDR2 SVGAGI. CDR3 nucleotide sequence: TGTGCCAGCAGGAGGGACAGGGGGCTAAACGAGCAGTACTTC. Translating gives CASRRDRGLNEQYF.

This chain joins TRBV7-9 and TRBJ2-5; 9 bases align to TRBD1. The J segment lost 4 bases and the V segment lost 5 bases, leaving 8 bases of the junction unmatched. Germline lookup yields CDR1 SEHNR and CDR2 FQNEAQ (reference sequence). The CDR3 spans 15 residues. Here the CDR3 reads CASSRGTGILETQYF. CDR3 in DNA: TGTGCCAGCAGCCGAGGGACAGGGATTTTAGAGACCCAGTACTTC.

The V call is TRBV27, the J call TRBJ2-7; D is perhaps TRBD1 (6 bases). This CDR3 contains 16 residues. V was pared by 4 bases and J by 2 bases, with 18 bases between. Germline lookup yields CDR1 MNHEY and CDR2 SMNVEV (reference sequence). The CDR3 sequence is CASSSLKEGTTYEQYF. In DNA form, the CDR3 reads TGTGCCAGCAGTTCCCTGAAGGAAGGGACAACCTACGAGCAGTACTTC.

Only a few counts were recorded for this clone. The rearrangement uses TRBV16 and TRBJ1-5; 9 bases fit TRBD1. The CDR3 spans 15 residues. Germline V CDR1 and CDR2: KGHSY, FQNENV. V shed 4 bases and J 5 bases; nucleotides not matched to a gene: 6. CDR3 nucleotide sequence: TGTGCCAGCAGCCGGCCGGACAGGGGACATCAGCCCCAGCATTTT. Its translation: CASSRPDRGHQPQHF.

This clone has just one count. The chain links TRBV27 to TRBJ2-7; unclear D gene. The V gene lost 4 bases and the J gene lost 4 bases, with 11 bases spanning the gap. CDR3 size: 13 residues. Germline CDR1 is MNHEY and CDR2 is SMNVEV (reference sequence). CDR3 amino acids: CASSWYSSYEQYF. The CDR3 DNA sequence: TGTGCCAGCAGTTGGTACAGTTCTTACGAGCAGTACTTC.

The sample holds many counts of this clone. The chain carries TRBV19 and TRBJ2-3, with 8 bases lining up with TRBD1. This CDR3 has 15 amino acids. V shed 4 bases, J shed 2 bases, and the junction held 5 bases outside the gene matches. Germline V gene data show CDR1 as LNHDA and CDR2 as SQIVND (reference sequence). CDR3 protein: CASSSRQGTTDTQYF. DNA for the CDR3: TGTGCCAGTAGTAGCCGACAGGGGACCACAGATACGCAGTATTTT.

The chain employs TRBV5-1 and TRBJ2-3; 11 nucleotides line up with TRBD2. Trimming at V came to 1 base and at J to 0 bases, leaving 10 bases not matched to a gene. There are 19 residues in the CDR3. The germline V gene encodes CDR1 SGHRS and CDR2 YFSETQ. CDR3: CASSLSGASGGISTDTQYF. CDR3 DNA sequence: TGCGCCAGCAGCTTGAGTGGTGCTAGCGGGGGGATAAGCACAGATACGCAGTATTTT.

The gene calls are TRBV6-5 and TRBJ2-1; 14 nucleotides line up with TRBD2. Germline lookup yields CDR1 MNHEY and CDR2 SVGAGI. Trimming removed 2 bases from V and 8 bases from J; junction bases left unmatched: 2. CDR3 length: 15 residues. CDR3 region: CASSYGTSGSDEQFF. The DNA of the CDR3 is TGTGCCAGCAGTTACGGGACTAGCGGGAGCGATGAGCAGTTCTTC.

This clone has just a few counts. This rearrangement joins TRBV5-6 to TRBJ2-7; TRBD2 is a possible D gene (6 bases). V lost 5 bases and J 7 bases, leaving 19 bases between the germline ends. Germline V lookup: CDR1 SGHDT, CDR2 YYEEEE. The CDR3 contains 14 residues. The CDR3 coding sequence is TGTGCCAGCAGTAGACCGGGACTGGCAGATGAGCAGTACTTC. It encodes CASSRPGLADEQYF.

This clone was observed a few times. The chain combines TRBV7-6 with TRBJ2-1; 7 bases align to TRBD2. CDR3 length: 12 residues. V was pared by 8 bases and J by 5 bases, with 3 bases of the junction left unmatched. Germline V CDR1 and CDR2: SGHVS, FNYEAQ. The CDR3 loop is CASASGNNEQFF. The CDR3 nucleotides read TGTGCCAGCGCTAGCGGAAACAATGAGCAGTTCTTC.

The chain employs TRBV5-8 and TRBJ2-3; 7 bases are a match to TRBD2. The CDR3 has 16 residues. The V gene's germline CDR1 is SGHTS and CDR2 YDEGEE. The V segment lost 0 bases and the J segment 1 base; nucleotides outside the gene matches: 5. The CDR3 DNA sequence: TGTGCCAGCAGCTTGGGTTCGGGAGGTGGCACAGATACGCAGTATTTT. It yields the protein CASSLGSGGGTDTQYF.

There are a few counts of this clone. The rearrangement uses TRBV2 and TRBJ2-3; TRBD2 matches 8 bases. After removal of 2 bases from V and 6 bases from J, the junction contained 7 bases not matched to a gene. The CDR3 is 15 residues long. Per the germline V gene, CDR1 is SNHLY and CDR2 is FYNNEI. The CDR3 spells CASSERQRGRDTQYF. The CDR3, as DNA: TGTGCCAGCAGTGAAAGGCAGCGGGGGCGGGATACGCAGTATTTT.

The chain links TRBV29-1 to TRBJ1-1; 7 nucleotides align to TRBD1. Germline CDR1 is SQVTM and CDR2 is ANQGSEA. J lost 2 bases, V lost 6 bases, and 9 bases had no gene match. The CDR3 length is 14 residues. In DNA form, the CDR3 reads TGCAGCGTGGACCAGACAGGGACTAACACTGAAGCTTTCTTT. It yields the protein CSVDQTGTNTEAFF.

This clone was found a few times. The gene calls are TRBV11-3 and TRBJ1-2; 9 bases line up with TRBD1. J lost 0 bases, V lost 1 base, and 0 bases had no gene match. Germline CDR1 and CDR2: SGHNT and YENEEA. This CDR3 has 15 amino acids. The CDR3 DNA reads as TGTGCCAGCAGCTTAGGACAGGGGGCTAACTATGGCTACACCTTC. Amino acid sequence: CASSLGQGANYGYTF.

The chain is built from TRBV5-1 and TRBJ1-1, with 9 bases lining up with TRBD1. This CDR3 is 16 amino acids long. Per the germline V gene, CDR1 is SGHRS and CDR2 is YFSETQ. With V trimmed by 3 bases and J by 4 bases, 10 bases remained unmatched. The CDR3 DNA follows: TGCGCCAGCAGCTCCCCGGGGACAGGGAGAGTCACTGAAGCTTTCTTT. Translation: CASSSPGTGRVTEAFF.

This rearrangement joins TRBV5-1 to TRBJ1-2; a weak D match, TRBD1 (5 bases). There are 14 residues in the CDR3. Germline lookup yields CDR1 SGHRS and CDR2 YFSETQ. V lost 0 bases and J lost 2, with 8 bases in between. The CDR3 sequence is CASSLEAGNYGYTF. The CDR3 nucleotides are TGCGCCAGCAGCTTGGAAGCAGGGAACTATGGCTACACCTTC.

The chain carries TRBV4-3 and TRBJ2-1; 11 nucleotides agree with TRBD2. V lost 3 bases and J lost 6; bases outside the gene matches: 7. Looked up from germline, CDR1 is LGHNA and CDR2 is YSLEER. This CDR3 comprises 16 residues. CDR3 DNA sequence: TGCGCCAGCAGCCAGTTGCTAGCGGGGGGTCCCAATGAGCAGTTCTTC. Amino acids: CASSQLLAGGPNEQFF.

The chain joins TRBV5-1 to TRBJ1-1; D gene uncertain. Trimming shortened V by 0 bases and J by 0 bases, and 9 bases separated the two germline ends. The V gene's germline CDR1 is SGHRS and CDR2 YFSETQ. The CDR3 has 15 residues. The CDR3 here is CASSLVSVMNTEAFF. The CDR3 DNA follows: TGCGCCAGCAGCTTGGTGTCAGTCATGAACACTGAAGCTTTCTTT.

The chain joins TRBV5-1 to TRBJ2-5, with 7 bases lining up with TRBD1. Trimming cost V 6 bases and J 5 bases; bases outside gene matches: 10. Germline V gene data show CDR1 as SGHRS and CDR2 as YFSETQ. The CDR3 is 14 residues long. DNA of the CDR3: TGCGCCAGCACCGATACAGGGGATTTGGAGACCCAGTACTTC. Encoded protein: CASTDTGDLETQYF.

This clone was observed a handful of times. The chain recombines TRBV6-5 with TRBJ1-2; D not certain. CDR1 and CDR2 (germline): MNHEY, SVGAGI. This CDR3 is 15 amino acids long. With 0 bases removed from V and 0 bases from J, the gap between germline ends came to 8 bases. The CDR3: CASSYSSGANYGYTF. CDR3 nucleotide sequence: TGTGCCAGCAGTTACTCGTCCGGGGCTAACTATGGCTACACCTTC.

V and J are TRBV19 and TRBJ1-5; D is possibly TRBD1 (6 bases). The CDR3 loop spans 12 amino acids. With 7 bases removed from V and 6 bases from J, the gap between germline ends came to 10 bases. CDR1 is LNHDA, CDR2 SQIVND, per germline (reference sequence). Here the CDR3 DNA reads TGTGCCAGTATGGGGGCGGGTCAGCCCCAGCATTTT. It yields the protein CASMGAGQPQHF. Together with reference TRBV19 and TRBJ1-5, the CDR3 gives the full variable domain: DGGITQSPKYLFRKEGQNVTLSCEQNLNHDAMYWYRQDPGQGLRLIYYSQIVNDFQKGDIAEGYSVSREKKESFPLTVTSAQKNPTAFYLCASMGAGQPQHFGDGTRLSIL.